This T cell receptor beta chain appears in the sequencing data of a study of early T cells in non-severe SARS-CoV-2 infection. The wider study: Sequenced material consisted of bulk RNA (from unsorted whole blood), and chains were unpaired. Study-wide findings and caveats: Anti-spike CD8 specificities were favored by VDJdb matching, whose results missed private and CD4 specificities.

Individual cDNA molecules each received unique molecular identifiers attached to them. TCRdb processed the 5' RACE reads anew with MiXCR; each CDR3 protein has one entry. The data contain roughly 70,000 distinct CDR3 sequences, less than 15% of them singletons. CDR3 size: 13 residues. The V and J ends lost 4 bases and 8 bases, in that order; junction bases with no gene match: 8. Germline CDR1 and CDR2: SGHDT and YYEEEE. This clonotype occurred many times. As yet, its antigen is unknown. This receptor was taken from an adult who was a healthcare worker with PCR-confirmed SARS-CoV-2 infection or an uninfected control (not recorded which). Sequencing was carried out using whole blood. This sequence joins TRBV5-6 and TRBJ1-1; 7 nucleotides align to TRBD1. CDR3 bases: TGTGCCAGCAGCCCCGCCGGGACAGACGAAGCTTTCTTT. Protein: CASSPAGTDEAFF.